The clone carrying this T cell receptor beta chain appeared a single time. 60 Vbeta and 13 Jbeta primers were used in PCR. This table comes from immunoSEQ multiplex PCR, and its TCRdb copy is limited to in-frame clones, with some not included. The sample lists 120,000 to 150,000 clones; roughly 80% were seen once. This sample stems from a study of cytomegalovirus exposure and HLA in healthy donors. The receptor's source is a man aged 35 to 55 in good health and CMV-seropositive. Sequencing was carried out using PBMCs.

CDR3 residues: CASSIVGQGLAKNIQYF. DNA for the CDR3: TGTGCCAGTAGTATAGTAGGGCAGGGGCTAGCCAAAAACATTCAGTACTTC. The genes are TRBV19 and TRBJ2-4; perhaps TRBD1 as D (6 bases). CDR1 LNHDA and CDR2 SQIVND come from the germline V gene (reference sequence). This CDR3 contains 17 residues. V shed 1 base and J shed 0 bases, with 13 bases lying between them.